This TCR beta chain was sequenced in a study of blood T cell repertoires in COVID-19. Looking at the study overall: Whether acute or convalescent, the COVID-19 samples came from the United States, Italy and Spain. T cells, B-cell-depleted T cells, or PBMCs provided the cDNA or gDNA that served as material.

CDR1 is SGHTS, CDR2 YDEGEE, per germline. The V gene lost 0 bases and the J gene lost 4 bases, with 10 bases spanning the gap. CDR3 length: 14 residues. In the original workflow: For nucleated cells, counts were estimated from reference gene primer amplification. TCRdb keeps only in-frame clones here, not all; method: immunoSEQ multiplex PCR. From that table come the V and J calls and clone size; the DNA was used to work out D and trimming. Of fewer than 30,000 clones listed, 81% are singletons. The chain links TRBV5-8 to TRBJ1-2; tentative D call: TRBD1 (5 bases). Sequenced material: peripheral blood. The TCR comes from a woman in her fifties or sixties with acute or convalescent COVID-19. CDR3: CASSLGGDPYGYTF. CDR3 sequence (DNA): TGTGCCAGCAGCTTGGGGGGGGACCCCTATGGCTACACCTTC.